This T cell receptor (beta chain) was obtained from a study of control samples from healthy donors and cancer patients. CDR1 and CDR2 from the germline V gene are LNHNV and YYDKDF (reference sequence). The germline V and J ends were trimmed by 3 bases and 0 bases, with 21 bases remaining between them. The CDR3 covers 19 residues. The method was immunoSEQ multiplex PCR; TCRdb's version includes in-frame clones alone and lacks a portion of them. Among around 120,000 clones listed, about 92% were seen once. V gene TRBV15 combines with J gene TRBJ1-3; D not resolved. The material sequenced was PBMCs. The receptor's source is a man aged 50 to 60 with head and neck cancer. The DNA for the CDR3 is TGTGCCACCAGCAGGGTTGACTTGATCCAGTCCCCCTCTGGAAACACCATATATTTT. Protein sequence: CATSRVDLIQSPSGNTIYF.